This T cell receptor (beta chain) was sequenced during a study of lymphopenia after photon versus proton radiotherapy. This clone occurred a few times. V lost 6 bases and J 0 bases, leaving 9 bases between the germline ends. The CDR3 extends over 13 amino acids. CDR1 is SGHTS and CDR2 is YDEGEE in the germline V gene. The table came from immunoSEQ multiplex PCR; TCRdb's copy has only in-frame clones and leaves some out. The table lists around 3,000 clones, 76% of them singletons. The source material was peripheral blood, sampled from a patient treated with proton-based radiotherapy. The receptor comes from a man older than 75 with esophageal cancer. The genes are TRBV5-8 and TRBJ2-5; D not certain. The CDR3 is CASMRRDQETQYF. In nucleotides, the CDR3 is TGTGCCAGCATGCGACGGGACCAAGAGACCCAGTACTTC. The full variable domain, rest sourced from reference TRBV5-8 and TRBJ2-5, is EAGVTQSPTHLIKTRGQQATLRCSPISGHTSVYWYQQALGLGLQFLLWYDEGEERNRGNFPPRFSGRQFPNYSSELNVNALELEDSALYLCASMRRDQETQYFGPGTRLLVL.